The clone carrying this T cell receptor (beta chain) has only a few counts. Its antigen is not known. What was amplified from RNA transcripts were TCR beta CDR3 regions. An initial round of RT-PCR targeting the TCR CDR3 relied on the HTBI primer set. MiXCR, applied by TCRdb to the multiplex PCR reads, yields one record per CDR3 protein. The sample yields over 550,000 distinct CDR3 sequences, approximately 15% seen once. This record comes from a study of T cells in Graves' hyperthyroidism and ophthalmopathy. Study results and caveats: Blood also carried most thyroid clonotypes expanded above 0.001. A model using 13 V-J features told ophthalmopathy apart from stable hyperthyroidism.

Patients were aged 18 to 65, had disease duration under 2 months, and had newly diagnosed hyperthyroidism. Patients showing uncontrolled infection, other autoimmune disease, pregnancy or lactation were ineligible. V lost 3 bases to trimming and J lost 8 bases; unmatched junction nucleotides: 7. The CDR3 runs 14 residues. CDR1 is DFQATT, CDR2 SNEGSKA, per germline (reference sequence). The TCR comes from a woman aged 18-29 years with Graves' hyperthyroidism. V is TRBV20-1 and J is TRBJ1-4; 9 bases agree with TRBD1. Material for sequencing was blood. CDR3 nucleotide sequence: TGCAGTGCTAGGCCGGGACAGGGCGCGGAAAAACTGTTTTTT. This gives the protein CSARPGQGAEKLFF.